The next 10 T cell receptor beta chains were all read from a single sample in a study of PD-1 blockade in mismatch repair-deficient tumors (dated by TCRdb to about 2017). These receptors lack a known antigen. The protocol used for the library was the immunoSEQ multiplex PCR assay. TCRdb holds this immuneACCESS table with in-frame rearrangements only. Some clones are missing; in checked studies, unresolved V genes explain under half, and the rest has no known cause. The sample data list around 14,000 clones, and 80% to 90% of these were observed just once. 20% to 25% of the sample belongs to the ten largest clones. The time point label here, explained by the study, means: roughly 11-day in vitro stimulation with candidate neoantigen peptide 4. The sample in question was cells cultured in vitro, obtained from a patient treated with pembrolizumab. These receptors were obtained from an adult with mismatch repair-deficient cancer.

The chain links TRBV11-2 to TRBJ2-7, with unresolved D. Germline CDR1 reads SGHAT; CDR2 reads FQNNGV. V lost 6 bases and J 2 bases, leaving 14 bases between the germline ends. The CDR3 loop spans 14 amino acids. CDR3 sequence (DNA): TGTGCCAGCAGTCCAGGCGGTCGGGCCTACGAGCAGTACTTC. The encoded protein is CASSPGGRAYEQYF.

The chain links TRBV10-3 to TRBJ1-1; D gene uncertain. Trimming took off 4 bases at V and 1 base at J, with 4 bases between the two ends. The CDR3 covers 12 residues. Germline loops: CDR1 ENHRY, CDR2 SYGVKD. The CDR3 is CAISVGNTEAFF. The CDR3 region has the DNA TGTGCCATCAGTGTCGGGAACACTGAAGCTTTCTTT.

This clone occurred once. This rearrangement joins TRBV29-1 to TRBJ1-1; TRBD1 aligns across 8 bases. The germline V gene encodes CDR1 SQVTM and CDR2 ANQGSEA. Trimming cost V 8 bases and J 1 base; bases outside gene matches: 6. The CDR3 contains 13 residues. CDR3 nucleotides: TGCAGCCCATCGGGACAGGCGAACACTGAAGCTTTCTTT. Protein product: CSPSGQANTEAFF.

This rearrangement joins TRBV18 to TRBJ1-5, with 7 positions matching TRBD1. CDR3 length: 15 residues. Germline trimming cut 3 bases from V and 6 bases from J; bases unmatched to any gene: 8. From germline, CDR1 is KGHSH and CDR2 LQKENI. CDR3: CASSPIRGLVQPQHF. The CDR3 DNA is TGTGCCAGCTCACCCATCAGGGGGTTAGTTCAGCCCCAGCATTTT.

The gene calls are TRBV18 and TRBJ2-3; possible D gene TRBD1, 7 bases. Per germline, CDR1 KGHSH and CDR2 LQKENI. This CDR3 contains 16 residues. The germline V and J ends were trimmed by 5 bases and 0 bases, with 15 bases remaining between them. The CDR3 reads CASSFLQGTSTDTQYF. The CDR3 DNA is TGTGCCAGCTCATTCTTACAGGGGACTAGCACAGATACGCAGTATTTT.

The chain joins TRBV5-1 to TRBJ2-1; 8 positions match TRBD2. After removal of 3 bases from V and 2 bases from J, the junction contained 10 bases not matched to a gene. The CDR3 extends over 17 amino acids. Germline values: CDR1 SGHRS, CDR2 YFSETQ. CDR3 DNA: TGCGCCAGCAGCTGGGGCCTAGCGGGCCTAGCCTACAATGAGCAGTTCTTC. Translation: CASSWGLAGLAYNEQFF. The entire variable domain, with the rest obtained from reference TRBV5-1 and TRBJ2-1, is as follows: KAGVTQTPRYLIKTRGQQVTLSCSPISGHRSVSWYQQTPGQGLQFLFEYFSETQRNKGNFPGRFSGRQFSNSRSEMNVSTLELGDSALYLCASSWGLAGLAYNEQFFGPGTRLTVL.

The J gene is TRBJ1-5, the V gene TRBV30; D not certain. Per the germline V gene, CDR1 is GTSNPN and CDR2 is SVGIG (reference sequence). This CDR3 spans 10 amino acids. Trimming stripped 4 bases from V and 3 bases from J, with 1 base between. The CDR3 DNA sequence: TGTGCCTGGACCAATCAGCCCCAGCATTTT. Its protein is CAWTNQPQHF.

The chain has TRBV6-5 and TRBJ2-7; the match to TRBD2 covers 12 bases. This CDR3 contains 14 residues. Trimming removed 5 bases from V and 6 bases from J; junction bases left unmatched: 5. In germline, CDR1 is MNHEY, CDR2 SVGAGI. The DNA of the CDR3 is TGTGCCAGCAGTAGGACTAGCGGGAACAGCGAGCAGTACTTC. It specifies CASSRTSGNSEQYF.

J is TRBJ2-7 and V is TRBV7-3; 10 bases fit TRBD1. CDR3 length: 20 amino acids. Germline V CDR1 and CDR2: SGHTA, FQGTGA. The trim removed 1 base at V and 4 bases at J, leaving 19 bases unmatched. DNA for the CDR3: TGTGCCAGCAGCTTAAGCGGAAACCGGGACAGGGGATTGGTAGTTTACGAGCAGTACTTC. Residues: CASSLSGNRDRGLVVYEQYF.

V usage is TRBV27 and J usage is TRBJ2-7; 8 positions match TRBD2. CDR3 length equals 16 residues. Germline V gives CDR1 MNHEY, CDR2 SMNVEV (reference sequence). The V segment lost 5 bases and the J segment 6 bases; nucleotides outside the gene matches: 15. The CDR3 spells CASSPTRLASSGEQYF. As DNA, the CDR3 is TGTGCCAGCAGTCCAACCCGACTAGCGAGCTCGGGCGAGCAGTACTTC.